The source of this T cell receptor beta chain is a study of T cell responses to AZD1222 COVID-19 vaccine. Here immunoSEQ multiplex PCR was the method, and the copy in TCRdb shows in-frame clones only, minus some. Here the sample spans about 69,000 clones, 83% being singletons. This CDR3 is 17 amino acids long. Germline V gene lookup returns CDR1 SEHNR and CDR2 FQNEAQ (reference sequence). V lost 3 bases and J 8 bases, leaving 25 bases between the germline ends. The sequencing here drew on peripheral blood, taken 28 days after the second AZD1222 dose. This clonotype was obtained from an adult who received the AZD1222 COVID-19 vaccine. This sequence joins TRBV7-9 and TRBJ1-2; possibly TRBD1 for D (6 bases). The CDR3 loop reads CASSFPTPQGGRRGYTF. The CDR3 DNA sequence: TGTGCCAGCAGCTTCCCTACCCCACAAGGGGGAAGGCGGGGCTACACCTTC.